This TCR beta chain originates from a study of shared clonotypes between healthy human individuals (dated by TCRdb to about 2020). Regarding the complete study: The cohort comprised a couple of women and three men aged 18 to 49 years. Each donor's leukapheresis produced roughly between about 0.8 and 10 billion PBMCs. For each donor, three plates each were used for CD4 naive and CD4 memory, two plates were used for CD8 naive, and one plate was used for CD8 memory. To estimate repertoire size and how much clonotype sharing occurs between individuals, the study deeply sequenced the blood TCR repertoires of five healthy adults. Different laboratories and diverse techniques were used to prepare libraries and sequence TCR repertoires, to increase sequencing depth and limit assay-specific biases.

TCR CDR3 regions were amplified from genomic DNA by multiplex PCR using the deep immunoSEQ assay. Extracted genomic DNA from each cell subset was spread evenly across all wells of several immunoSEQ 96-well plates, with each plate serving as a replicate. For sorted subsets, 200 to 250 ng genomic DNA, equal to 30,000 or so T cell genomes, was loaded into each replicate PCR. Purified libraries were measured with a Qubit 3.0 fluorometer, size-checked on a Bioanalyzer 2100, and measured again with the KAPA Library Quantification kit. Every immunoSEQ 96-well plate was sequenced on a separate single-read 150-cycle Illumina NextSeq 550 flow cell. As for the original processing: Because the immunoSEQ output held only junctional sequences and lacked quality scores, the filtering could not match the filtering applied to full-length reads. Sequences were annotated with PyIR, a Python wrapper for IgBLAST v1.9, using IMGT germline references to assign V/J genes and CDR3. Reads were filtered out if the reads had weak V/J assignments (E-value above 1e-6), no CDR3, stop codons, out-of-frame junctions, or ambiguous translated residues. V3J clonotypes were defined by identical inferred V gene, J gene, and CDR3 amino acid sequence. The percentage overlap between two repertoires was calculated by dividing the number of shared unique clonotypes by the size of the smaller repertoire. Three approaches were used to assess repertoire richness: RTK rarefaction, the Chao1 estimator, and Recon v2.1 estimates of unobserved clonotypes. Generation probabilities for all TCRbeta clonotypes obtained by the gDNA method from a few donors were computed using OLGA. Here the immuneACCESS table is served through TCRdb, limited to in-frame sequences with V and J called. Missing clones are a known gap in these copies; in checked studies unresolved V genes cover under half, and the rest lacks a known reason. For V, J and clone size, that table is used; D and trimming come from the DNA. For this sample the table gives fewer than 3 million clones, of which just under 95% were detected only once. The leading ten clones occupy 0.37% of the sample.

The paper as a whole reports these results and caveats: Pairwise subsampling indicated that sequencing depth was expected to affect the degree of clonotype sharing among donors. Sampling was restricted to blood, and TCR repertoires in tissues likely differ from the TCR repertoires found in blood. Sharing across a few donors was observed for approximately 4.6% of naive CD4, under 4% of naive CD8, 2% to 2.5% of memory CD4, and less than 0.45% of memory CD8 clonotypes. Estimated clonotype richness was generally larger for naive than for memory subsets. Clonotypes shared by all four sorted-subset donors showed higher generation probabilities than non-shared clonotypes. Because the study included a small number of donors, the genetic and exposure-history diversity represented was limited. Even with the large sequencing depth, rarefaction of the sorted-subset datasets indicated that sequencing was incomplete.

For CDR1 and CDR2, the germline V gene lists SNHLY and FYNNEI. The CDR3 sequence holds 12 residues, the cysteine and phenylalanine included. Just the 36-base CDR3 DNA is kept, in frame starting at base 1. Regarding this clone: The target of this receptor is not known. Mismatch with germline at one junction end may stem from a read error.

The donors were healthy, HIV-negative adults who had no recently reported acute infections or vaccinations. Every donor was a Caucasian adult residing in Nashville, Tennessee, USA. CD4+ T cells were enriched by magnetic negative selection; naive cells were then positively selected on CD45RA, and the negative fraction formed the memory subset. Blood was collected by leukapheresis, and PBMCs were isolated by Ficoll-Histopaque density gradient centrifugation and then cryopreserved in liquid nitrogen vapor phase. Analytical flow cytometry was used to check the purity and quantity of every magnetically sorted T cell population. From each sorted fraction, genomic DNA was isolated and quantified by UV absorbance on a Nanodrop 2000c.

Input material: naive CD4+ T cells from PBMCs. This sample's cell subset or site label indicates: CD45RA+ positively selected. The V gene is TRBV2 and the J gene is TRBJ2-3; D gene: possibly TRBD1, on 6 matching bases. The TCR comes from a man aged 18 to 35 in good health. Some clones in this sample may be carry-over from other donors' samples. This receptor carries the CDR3 CASSGSGQPTPF. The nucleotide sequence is TGTGCCAGCAGTGGGTCGGGACAACCGACCCCATTT.